These T cell receptor beta chains were read from a single sample in a study of T cells in tuberculosis. Data came from immunoSEQ multiplex PCR; TCRdb stores just in-frame clones and leaves some out. This repertoire shows tens of thousands of clones, approximately 90% found once; its top ten account for 2.4%. Sequencing used PBMCs, obtained at tuberculosis diagnosis. The receptor source for this set is an adult with tuberculosis. CDR3s include the opening cysteine and the closing phenylalanine or tryptophan. D genes are given only for firm matches. The listing skips clone size in some rows; elsewhere it reads once, few, many or a size class.

j_gene: TRBJ2-3
v_gene: TRBV30
abundance: -
d_gene: TRBD2
CDR3nt: TGTGCCTGGAGTGTAGGGGCTAGCGGGGGGGCGGATACGCAGTATTTT
CDR3aa: CAWSVGASGGADTQYF

j_gene: TRBJ1-4
v_gene: TRBV2
abundance: -
d_gene: TRBD1
CDR3nt: TGTGCCAGCAGGATACCGGGACAGGGGGATGAAAAACTGTTTTTT
CDR3aa: CASRIPGQGDEKLFF

j_gene: TRBJ1-4
v_gene: TRBV27
abundance: -
d_gene: -
CDR3nt: TGTGCCAGCAGTTTATTGGGGGCCCGCAATGAAAAACTGTTTTTT
CDR3aa: CASSLLGARNEKLFF

j_gene: TRBJ2-5
v_gene: TRBV19
abundance: once
d_gene: -
CDR3nt: TGTGCCAGTAGTATAGTGCCCGGAGAGCTTCAAGAGACCCAGTACTTC
CDR3aa: CASSIVPGELQETQYF

j_gene: TRBJ1-6
v_gene: TRBV6-1
abundance: -
d_gene: -
CDR3nt: TGTGCCAGCCAGACAGGAGGTGCACCCCTCCACTTT
CDR3aa: CASQTGGAPLHF

j_gene: TRBJ1-1
v_gene: TRBV6-5
abundance: -
d_gene: -
CDR3nt: TGTGCCAGCATTTCCGGGGCTGAAGCTTTCTTT
CDR3aa: CASISGAEAFF

j_gene: TRBJ1-6
v_gene: TRBV30
abundance: -
d_gene: TRBD1
CDR3nt: TGTGCCTGGCTACCGGGACAGGGTATTTCACCCCTCCACTTT
CDR3aa: CAWLPGQGISPLHF

j_gene: TRBJ2-2
v_gene: TRBV18
abundance: -
d_gene: -
CDR3nt: TGTGCCAGCTCACCTCTGAACACCGGGGAGCTGTTTTTT
CDR3aa: CASSPLNTGELFF

j_gene: TRBJ2-3
v_gene: TRBV7-8
abundance: -
d_gene: -
CDR3nt: TGTGCCAGCAGCTTAGCGGGGGCGTTGGTCACAGATACGCAGTATTTT
CDR3aa: CASSLAGALVTDTQYF

j_gene: TRBJ2-2
v_gene: TRBV9
abundance: once
d_gene: TRBD1
CDR3nt: TGTGCCAGCAGCGTCAGCGGACAGGGGGCGACCGGGGAGCTGTTTTTT
CDR3aa: CASSVSGQGATGELFF

j_gene: TRBJ1-1
v_gene: TRBV6-1
abundance: -
d_gene: TRBD1
CDR3nt: TGTGCCAGCAGTCCCCGGACAGGGGACGACACTGAAGCTTTCTTT
CDR3aa: CASSPRTGDDTEAFF

j_gene: TRBJ1-6
v_gene: TRBV5-8
abundance: -
d_gene: TRBD1
CDR3nt: TGTGCCAGCAGCTACGACAGGGGCAGTTCACCCCTCCACTTT
CDR3aa: CASSYDRGSSPLHF

j_gene: TRBJ1-2
v_gene: TRBV12-2
abundance: medium-sized
d_gene: -
CDR3nt: TGTGCAAGTCGCTTGACAGGGGACTATGGCTACACCTTC
CDR3aa: CASRLTGDYGYTF

j_gene: TRBJ2-6
v_gene: TRBV6-5
abundance: once
d_gene: -
CDR3nt: TGTGCCAGCAGTACAGGTTCTTCTGGGGCCAACGTCCTGACTTTC
CDR3aa: CASSTGSSGANVLTF

j_gene: TRBJ2-3
v_gene: TRBV5-5
abundance: -
d_gene: TRBD1
CDR3nt: TGTGCCAGCAGCGTTTACAGGGGTGGCTCAGATACGCAGTATTTT
CDR3aa: CASSVYRGGSDTQYF

j_gene: TRBJ1-4
v_gene: TRBV4-1
abundance: -
d_gene: TRBD1
CDR3nt: TGCGCCAGCAGCCTCAGATCCGGGGACAGGGGGCCCCTAACTAATGAAAAACTGTTTTTT
CDR3aa: CASSLRSGDRGPLTNEKLFF

j_gene: TRBJ1-6
v_gene: TRBV19
abundance: -
d_gene: -
CDR3nt: TGTGCCAGTAGTATAGATGGGCAGTTTTCACCCCTCCACTTT
CDR3aa: CASSIDGQFSPLHF

j_gene: TRBJ2-1
v_gene: TRBV30
abundance: once
d_gene: TRBD1
CDR3nt: TGTGCCTGCCGACAGGGTAACTACAATGAGCAGTTCTTC
CDR3aa: CACRQGNYNEQFF

j_gene: TRBJ2-5
v_gene: TRBV19
abundance: once
d_gene: -
CDR3nt: TGTGCCAGTAGTATCTCGGACGGGGGTTGGGAGACCCAGTACTTC
CDR3aa: CASSISDGGWETQYF

j_gene: TRBJ2-7
v_gene: TRBV25-1
abundance: -
d_gene: TRBD1
CDR3nt: TGTGCCAGCAGTGACCTACAGGGGCCTACCTACGAGCAGTACTTC
CDR3aa: CASSDLQGPTYEQYF

j_gene: TRBJ2-3
v_gene: TRBV6-1
abundance: -
d_gene: TRBD2
CDR3nt: TGTGCCAGCAGGGAAACTAGCGGGGGGCCCACAGATACGCAGTATTTT
CDR3aa: CASRETSGGPTDTQYF

j_gene: TRBJ1-1
v_gene: TRBV18
abundance: -
d_gene: TRBD1
CDR3nt: TGTGCCAGCTCACCACCGGGACAGGGGAACACTGAAGCTTTCTTT
CDR3aa: CASSPPGQGNTEAFF

j_gene: TRBJ1-2
v_gene: TRBV4-2
abundance: -
d_gene: -
CDR3nt: TGTGCCAGCAGCCAAGAAGGTCAGGGCTATGGCTACACCTTC
CDR3aa: CASSQEGQGYGYTF

j_gene: TRBJ1-2
v_gene: TRBV5-4
abundance: -
d_gene: -
CDR3nt: TGTGCCAGCAGCTACACAGCACTTTCTAACTATGGCTACACCTTC
CDR3aa: CASSYTALSNYGYTF

j_gene: TRBJ1-1
v_gene: TRBV19
abundance: -
d_gene: TRBD1
CDR3nt: TGTGCCAGTAGTGGAGACAGGGGGAACACTGAAGCTTTCTTT
CDR3aa: CASSGDRGNTEAFF

j_gene: TRBJ1-1
v_gene: TRBV9
abundance: -
d_gene: -
CDR3nt: TGTGCCAGCAGCTCACAAGAAAACATGAACACTGAAGCTTTCTTT
CDR3aa: CASSSQENMNTEAFF

j_gene: TRBJ1-5
v_gene: TRBV29-1
abundance: -
d_gene: TRBD1
CDR3nt: TGCAGCGTGCGGACAGGGGGCAGCAATCAGCCCCAGCATTTT
CDR3aa: CSVRTGGSNQPQHF

j_gene: TRBJ2-6
v_gene: TRBV4-2
abundance: -
d_gene: -
CDR3nt: TGTGCCAGCAGCCAAGAGTGGGAGAGTGGGGCCAACGTCCTGACTTTC
CDR3aa: CASSQEWESGANVLTF

j_gene: TRBJ1-5
v_gene: TRBV15
abundance: -
d_gene: -
CDR3nt: TGTGCCACCAGCAGAGGAGAAGAGCCCCAGCATTTT
CDR3aa: CATSRGEEPQHF

j_gene: TRBJ2-3
v_gene: TRBV11-2
abundance: -
d_gene: TRBD2
CDR3nt: TGTGCCAGCCAAGCGGGGGGGCCAGATACGCAGTATTTT
CDR3aa: CASQAGGPDTQYF

j_gene: TRBJ1-2
v_gene: TRBV28
abundance: -
d_gene: -
CDR3nt: TGTGCCAGCGGCCCTAAGAGGGCTGGCTACACCTTC
CDR3aa: CASGPKRAGYTF

j_gene: TRBJ1-6
v_gene: TRBV6-5
abundance: -
d_gene: TRBD1
CDR3nt: TGTGCCAGCAGTTACTCAGCAGGGGGGCGTTCACCCCTCCACTTT
CDR3aa: CASSYSAGGRSPLHF

j_gene: TRBJ1-1
v_gene: TRBV2
abundance: -
d_gene: -
CDR3nt: TGTGCCAGCAGTCCCTCGGGGAGGGGGATCTTCTCGGACACTGAAGCTTTCTTT
CDR3aa: CASSPSGRGIFSDTEAFF

j_gene: TRBJ2-1
v_gene: TRBV10-2
abundance: -
d_gene: -
CDR3nt: TGCGCCAGCAGTTACAGGGTAGAGCAGTTCTTC
CDR3aa: CASSYRVEQFF

j_gene: TRBJ1-3
v_gene: TRBV5-6
abundance: -
d_gene: -
CDR3nt: TGTGCCAGCAGCTGGCGCCAGGTCTCTGGAAACACCATATATTTT
CDR3aa: CASSWRQVSGNTIYF

j_gene: TRBJ1-5
v_gene: TRBV6-1
abundance: -
d_gene: TRBD1
CDR3nt: TGTGCCAGCATGATAGGGACAGGGGGCAATCAGCCCCAGCATTTT
CDR3aa: CASMIGTGGNQPQHF

j_gene: TRBJ2-7
v_gene: TRBV6-6
abundance: -
d_gene: TRBD2
CDR3nt: TGTGCCAGCAGTTACTCCCGGACTAGCGGGGGCTACGAGCAGTACTTC
CDR3aa: CASSYSRTSGGYEQYF

j_gene: TRBJ1-5
v_gene: TRBV9
abundance: -
d_gene: -
CDR3nt: TGTGCCAGCAGCGCGGCCCACGGGGAGCCCCAGCATTTT
CDR3aa: CASSAAHGEPQHF

j_gene: TRBJ2-1
v_gene: TRBV29-1
abundance: -
d_gene: -
CDR3nt: TGCAGCGTTGAAAAAGTCCCGACTAACAATGAGCAGTTCTTC
CDR3aa: CSVEKVPTNNEQFF

j_gene: TRBJ2-3
v_gene: TRBV19
abundance: -
d_gene: TRBD2
CDR3nt: TGTGCCAGTAGTATCCGTGGGCGGGGGGCCAGCACAGATACGCAGTATTTT
CDR3aa: CASSIRGRGASTDTQYF

j_gene: TRBJ2-5
v_gene: TRBV4-3
abundance: -
d_gene: TRBD2
CDR3nt: TGCGCCAGCAGCCAAGATTGGCAGCGGGGGAGGGTAGAGACCCAGTACTTC
CDR3aa: CASSQDWQRGRVETQYF

j_gene: TRBJ1-1
v_gene: TRBV4-1
abundance: -
d_gene: -
CDR3nt: TGCGCCAGCAGCTCACAGGGTGGCACTGAAGCTTTCTTT
CDR3aa: CASSSQGGTEAFF

j_gene: TRBJ1-2
v_gene: TRBV5-5
abundance: -
d_gene: TRBD1
CDR3nt: TGTGCCAGCAGCTCGGACAGGAACGGGGGTGGCTACACCTTC
CDR3aa: CASSSDRNGGGYTF

j_gene: TRBJ2-3
v_gene: TRBV4-1
abundance: -
d_gene: -
CDR3nt: TGCGCCAGCAGCCAAGAAGAGAGGTTAGCCCTGTCCGATACGCAGTATTTT
CDR3aa: CASSQEERLALSDTQYF

j_gene: TRBJ1-6
v_gene: TRBV11-3
abundance: -
d_gene: -
CDR3nt: TGTGCCAGCAGCTCCAGAAACCATCAGGATGGGTATAATTCACCCCTCCACTTT
CDR3aa: CASSSRNHQDGYNSPLHF

j_gene: TRBJ2-3
v_gene: TRBV6-4
abundance: -
d_gene: TRBD2
CDR3nt: TGTGCCAGCAGTGCAGAGCGGGGGGGCCTCGAGTATTTT
CDR3aa: CASSAERGGLEYF

j_gene: TRBJ2-7
v_gene: TRBV28
abundance: -
d_gene: TRBD1
CDR3nt: TGTGCCAGCAGTCCCAGGGGGCTGAAAACCTACGAGCAGTACTTC
CDR3aa: CASSPRGLKTYEQYF

j_gene: TRBJ1-3
v_gene: TRBV4-2
abundance: -
d_gene: -
CDR3nt: TGTGCCAGCAGCCAAGTAGTCGAATCTTCTGGAAACACCATATATTTT
CDR3aa: CASSQVVESSGNTIYF

j_gene: TRBJ2-2
v_gene: TRBV5-1
abundance: -
d_gene: TRBD1
CDR3nt: TGCGCCAGCAGCAGGGACAGGGGAGGAAACACCGGGGAGCTGTTTTTT
CDR3aa: CASSRDRGGNTGELFF

j_gene: TRBJ1-4
v_gene: TRBV12-5
abundance: -
d_gene: TRBD1
CDR3nt: TGTGCTAGTGGTTCCCCGGACAGGGACTTAACTAATGAAAAACTGTTTTTT
CDR3aa: CASGSPDRDLTNEKLFF

j_gene: TRBJ2-4
v_gene: TRBV25-1
abundance: -
d_gene: -
CDR3nt: TGTGCCAGCAGTGAAAGAGGGGGGGACAAAAACATTCAGTACTTC
CDR3aa: CASSERGGDKNIQYF

j_gene: TRBJ2-1
v_gene: TRBV11-2
abundance: -
d_gene: TRBD1
CDR3nt: TGTGCCAGCAGCTTAAGGGTCGGGGACAGGAGCTACAATGAGCAGTTCTTC
CDR3aa: CASSLRVGDRSYNEQFF

j_gene: TRBJ2-5
v_gene: TRBV6-5
abundance: -
d_gene: -
CDR3nt: TGTGCCAGCAGTTACCAAACACCACAAGAGACCCAGTACTTC
CDR3aa: CASSYQTPQETQYF